This TCR beta chain was sequenced in a study of neurological immune-mediated disorders. CDR1 and CDR2 from the germline V gene are SGHTA and FQGNSA. The CDR3 covers 16 residues. V shed 1 base and J shed 4 bases, with 16 bases lying between them. Via MiXCR, TCRdb re-called the 5' RACE reads, giving one row per CDR3 protein. This table holds under 60,000 distinct CDR3 sequences, over 20% found once. This clonotype showed up many times. Sequenced material: PBMCs. This chain joins TRBV7-2 and TRBJ1-2; D unclear. The TCR sequence derives from a woman between 65 and 79 years old in good health. As DNA, the CDR3 is TGTGCCAGCAGCTTAGGCTCTGTCCGCTCAGGCTATGGCTACACCTTC. Protein: CASSLGSVRSGYGYTF.